One and the same sample provided the 25 T cell receptor beta chains below, sequenced in a study of cytomegalovirus exposure and HLA in healthy donors. It was with 60 Vbeta and 13 Jbeta primers that the PCR ran. Assay used: immunoSEQ multiplex PCR; TCRdb lists only in-frame clones, some missing. The profile shows some 200,000 clones, roughly four fifths of them singletons. The sequencing input was PBMCs. Receptor source: a woman aged 18-29 years in good health and CMV-seronegative.

This chain connects TRBV7-9 to TRBJ2-3; D may be TRBD1 (6 bases). Germline loops: CDR1 SEHNR, CDR2 FQNEAQ (reference sequence). The CDR3 is made up of 15 amino acids. V gave up 7 bases and J gave up 1 base, with 15 bases separating them. The CDR3, as DNA: TGTGCCAGCACCCCTTCGAGGACAGGCACAGATACGCAGTATTTT. Translation gives CASTPSRTGTDTQYF.

This rearrangement joins TRBV10-3 to TRBJ2-3; a possible D gene is TRBD1 (6 bases). Germline V gene lookup returns CDR1 ENHRY and CDR2 SYGVKD. V was cut by 4 bases and J by 2 bases, with 16 bases left in between. CDR3 size: 16 residues. The CDR3 here is CAISGGGQNPTDTQYF. The CDR3, as DNA: TGTGCCATCAGTGGAGGTGGACAGAATCCCACAGATACGCAGTATTTT.

The sample holds a few counts of this clone. The rearrangement joins TRBV11-2 to TRBJ2-7, with D perhaps matching TRBD2 (5 bases). Trimming took off 5 bases at V and 2 bases at J, with 19 bases between the two ends. The length of the CDR3 is 16 residues. Germline CDR1 and CDR2: SGHAT and FQNNGV. The CDR3: CASSLSGNGIPYEQYF. The CDR3 DNA follows: TGTGCCAGCAGCCTTAGTGGGAACGGGATTCCCTACGAGCAGTACTTC.

The chain links TRBV7-8 to TRBJ2-7; maybe TRBD2 (5 bases). V shed 5 bases and J shed 4 bases, with 21 bases lying between them. The CDR3 length is 16 residues. Germline V CDR1 and CDR2: SGHVS, FQNEAQ. CDR3 protein: CASSPRRHPRGYEQYF. For the CDR3, the DNA is TGTGCCAGCAGCCCCCGTAGACATCCTCGAGGGTACGAGCAGTACTTC. Full variable domain (missing parts from reference TRBV7-8 and TRBJ2-7): GAGVSQSPRYKVAKRGQDVALRCDPISGHVSLFWYQQALGQGPEFLTYFQNEAQLDKSGLPSDRFFAERPEGSVSTLKIQRTQQEDSAVYLCASSPRRHPRGYEQYFGPGTRLTVT.

The chain recombines TRBV2 with TRBJ2-7; D possibly corresponds to TRBD1 (6 bases). The CDR3 has 14 residues. Trimming shortened V by 6 bases and J by 2 bases, and 14 bases separated the two germline ends. Germline CDR1 and CDR2: SNHLY and FYNNEI. CDR3 sequence: CASSQGHHPYEQYF. CDR3 coding DNA: TGTGCCAGCAGCCAGGGACATCACCCCTACGAGCAGTACTTC.

The chain combines TRBV2 with TRBJ2-4; possibly TRBD1 for D (5 bases). Looked up from germline, CDR1 is SNHLY and CDR2 is FYNNEI. The V end lost 5 bases, the J end lost 0 bases, and 8 bases lay between the germline ends. The CDR3 covers 14 residues. CDR3 DNA sequence: TGTGCCAGCAGTTGGACAACAGCCAAAAACATTCAGTACTTC. Its protein product is CASSWTTAKNIQYF. The full variable domain, completed using reference TRBV2 and TRBJ2-4, is EPEVTQTPSHQVTQMGQEVILRCVPISNHLYFYWYRQILGQKVEFLVSFYNNEISEKSEIFDDQFSVERPDGSNFTLKIRSTKLEDSAMYFCASSWTTAKNIQYFGAGTRLSVL.

The chain has TRBV5-1 and TRBJ2-7; 7 bases match TRBD2. CDR1 is SGHRS and CDR2 is YFSETQ in the germline V gene. There are 16 residues in the CDR3. Trimming cost V 2 bases and J 3 bases; bases outside gene matches: 11. CDR3 region: CASSFGSVSGLYEQYF. In DNA, the CDR3 is TGCGCCAGCAGCTTTGGATCAGTTAGCGGGCTCTACGAGCAGTACTTC.

V usage is TRBV5-1 and J usage is TRBJ1-1, with TRBD1 identical over 8 bases. The CDR3 consists of 15 residues. The germline V gene encodes CDR1 SGHRS and CDR2 YFSETQ. J gave up 0 bases and V 5 bases, and 6 bases lay outside the gene matches. The CDR3 loop reads CASRPMGQVNTEAFF. The CDR3 nucleotides are TGCGCCAGCAGGCCTATGGGACAGGTGAACACTGAAGCTTTCTTT.

V is TRBV5-4 and J is TRBJ1-1; 7 positions match TRBD1. Per the germline V gene, CDR1 is SGHNT and CDR2 is YYREEE (reference sequence). V shed 4 bases and J 2 bases; nucleotides not matched to a gene: 14. The CDR3 has 17 residues. The CDR3 loop reads CASSLRQGGTFNTEAFF. The CDR3, as DNA: TGTGCCAGCAGCCTGAGACAGGGTGGAACCTTCAACACTGAAGCTTTCTTT.

This chain uses TRBV6-5 with TRBJ1-1; 8 bases align to TRBD1. After removal of 6 bases from V and 10 bases from J, the junction contained 13 bases not matched to a gene. This CDR3 has 14 residues. CDR1 is MNHEY and CDR2 is SVGAGI in the germline V gene. The CDR3 loop is CASSSGQGIFGAFF. CDR3 DNA: TGTGCCAGCAGCTCCGGACAGGGAATCTTCGGAGCTTTCTTT.

V gene TRBV28 combines with J gene TRBJ2-1, with D possibly matching TRBD2 (5 bases). Germline-derived CDR1 and CDR2 are MDHEN and SYDVKM. Trimming removed 4 bases at V and 16 bases at J, with 23 bases between. This CDR3 is built from 14 residues. CDR3 sequence (DNA): TGTGCCAGCAGTTCACCCCCCGACTCAGGATCGGGATTCTTC. This sequence encodes CASSSPPDSGSGFF.

The chain joins TRBV6-5 to TRBJ2-3; D is perhaps TRBD2 (5 bases). V lost 6 bases, J lost 4 bases, and 8 bases lay in between. The CDR3 runs to 12 residues. Germline V gene lookup returns CDR1 MNHEY and CDR2 SVGAGI. DNA of the CDR3: TGTGCCAGCAGCCGGACTGCAGATACGCAGTATTTT. The encoded protein is CASSRTADTQYF.

The chain uses TRBV30 and TRBJ2-7; 8 bases match TRBD2. V shed 6 bases, J shed 0 bases, and the junction held 7 bases outside the gene matches. This CDR3 comprises 14 residues. Germline V CDR1 and CDR2: GTSNPN, SVGIG (reference sequence). Here the CDR3 DNA reads TGTGCCTGTACTAGCGGCCTTTACTCCTACGAGCAGTACTTC. This gives the protein CACTSGLYSYEQYF.

CDR3 DNA sequence: TGTGCCAGCAGTTTTAGGACAGGGGATCGGGGTGGCTACACCTTC. It specifies CASSFRTGDRGGYTF. This rearrangement joins TRBV6-5 to TRBJ1-2; 9 bases are a match to TRBD1. The V segment lost 4 bases and the J segment 7 bases; nucleotides outside the gene matches: 10. This CDR3 region has 15 residues. Germline-derived CDR1 and CDR2 are MNHEY and SVGAGI.

The chain uses TRBV7-6 and TRBJ2-2, with a tentative D call TRBD2 (7 bases). The germline CDR1 and CDR2 sequences are SGHVS and FNYEAQ. Trimming removed 3 bases from V and 0 bases from J, with 14 bases in between. CDR3 length: 17 amino acids. The CDR3 DNA reads TGTGCCAGCAGCTTTCAGACGGGGGGCACGAACACCGGGGAGCTGTTTTTT. Its protein is CASSFQTGGTNTGELFF. Supplemented by reference TRBV7-6 and TRBJ2-2, the full variable domain reads GAGVSQSPRYKVTKRGQDVALRCDPISGHVSLYWYRQALGQGPEFLTYFNYEAQQDKSGLPNDRFSAERPEGSISTLTIQRTEQRDSAMYRCASSFQTGGTNTGELFFGEGSRLTVL.

This clone was seen a few times. The V and J genes are TRBV28 and TRBJ2-7; 8 positions match TRBD1. This CDR3 has 17 amino acids. Germline V gene lookup returns CDR1 MDHEN and CDR2 SYDVKM. The V and J ends lost 4 bases and 3 bases, in that order; junction bases with no gene match: 14. CDR3 amino acids: CASSSVRTGSNHYEQYF. As DNA, the CDR3 is TGTGCCAGCAGTTCAGTCCGGACAGGGTCAAACCACTACGAGCAGTACTTC.

V is TRBV18 and J is TRBJ1-1; the D is unclear. V lost 3 bases to trimming and J lost 4 bases, with 9 bases between them. The CDR3 spans 13 residues. The V gene's germline CDR1 is KGHSH and CDR2 LQKENI. The CDR3 DNA reads as TGTGCCAGCTCACCCGTCGAGGGCACTGAAGCTTTCTTT. It codes for CASSPVEGTEAFF. Full variable domain (outside the CDR3, taken from reference TRBV18 and TRBJ1-1): NAGVMQNPRHLVRRRGQEARLRCSPMKGHSHVYWYRQLPEEGLKFMVYLQKENIIDESGMPKERFSAEFPKEGPSILRIQQVVRGDSAAYFCASSPVEGTEAFFGQGTRLTVV.

The chain carries TRBV7-6 and TRBJ1-1, with TRBD1 matching 9 bases. Germline CDR1 reads SGHVS; CDR2 reads FNYEAQ. CDR3 length: 15 amino acids. With 6 bases clipped from V and 2 bases from J, the junction kept 7 bases outside the gene matches. CDR3 in DNA: TGTGCCAGCAGTTTTACAGGGGGCCCAAACACTGAAGCTTTCTTT. Translated: CASSFTGGPNTEAFF.

The chain uses TRBV4-2 and TRBJ2-5; TRBD2 aligns across 11 bases. J was trimmed by 2 bases and V by 4 bases; bases with no gene match: 6. The CDR3 extends over 16 amino acids. Germline V lookup: CDR1 LGHNA, CDR2 YNFKEQ. The CDR3 reads CASSLLAGGAQETQYF. Here the CDR3 DNA reads TGTGCCAGCAGCCTTCTAGCGGGAGGAGCTCAAGAGACCCAGTACTTC.

This clone was counted between two and nine times. This sequence joins TRBV5-1 and TRBJ2-1; D might be TRBD1 (6 bases). This CDR3 has 15 amino acids. The germline V and J ends were trimmed by 0 bases and 5 bases, with 12 bases remaining between them. CDR1 is SGHRS, CDR2 YFSETQ, per germline. CDR3 sequence (DNA): TGCGCCAGCAGCTTGGTGTTGGACAGAAACAATGAGCAGTTCTTC. Translation gives CASSLVLDRNNEQFF.

The chain uses TRBV2 and TRBJ1-1; no definite D call. The V end lost 9 bases, the J end lost 4 bases, and 12 bases lay between the germline ends. The CDR3 sequence is 12 residues long. CDR1 is SNHLY, CDR2 FYNNEI, per germline. The CDR3: CAREFPGTEAFF. CDR3 nucleotides: TGTGCCAGGGAGTTTCCGGGCACTGAAGCTTTCTTT.

The V call is TRBV28, the J call TRBJ1-2; D is unclear. The length of the CDR3 is 12 residues. Germline CDR1 MDHEN, CDR2 SYDVKM. With 5 bases removed from V and 1 base from J, the gap between germline ends came to 5 bases. Here the CDR3 DNA reads TGTGCCAGCAGTCCCAGTAACTATGGCTACACCTTC. Translated, it gives CASSPSNYGYTF.

The rearrangement uses TRBV28 and TRBJ2-1; TRBD2 is a possible D gene (6 bases). The V end was cut by 7 bases, the J end by 6 bases, with 19 bases between. This CDR3 comprises 15 residues. Germline V gene sequence: CDR1 MDHEN, CDR2 SYDVKM. The CDR3 region is CASTFGSGAGNEQFF. DNA of the CDR3: TGTGCCAGCACCTTTGGGTCAGGAGCGGGCAATGAGCAGTTCTTC. The full variable domain, in which reference TRBV28 and TRBJ2-1 provide the parts outside the CDR3, is DVKVTQSSRYLVKRTGEKVFLECVQDMDHENMFWYRQDPGLGLRLIYFSYDVKMKEKGDIPEGYSVSREKKERFSLILESASTNQTSMYLCASTFGSGAGNEQFFGPGTRLTVL.

The chain recombines TRBV7-9 with TRBJ1-4; no clear D. CDR1 and CDR2 (germline): SEHNR, FQNEAQ (reference sequence). The CDR3 has 16 amino acids. V lost 6 bases and J lost 0, with 14 bases in between. In nucleotides, the CDR3 is TGTGCCAGCAGTCGAACTCTCATCCCAACTAATGAAAAACTGTTTTTT. It translates to CASSRTLIPTNEKLFF. The variable domain in full, with the rest retrieved from reference TRBV7-9 and TRBJ1-4, is DTGVSQNPRHKITKRGQNVTFRCDPISEHNRLYWYRQTLGQGPEFLTYFQNEAQLEKSRLLSDRFSAERPKGSFSTLEIQRTEQGDSAMYLCASSRTLIPTNEKLFFGSGTQLSVL.

V usage is TRBV6-1 and J usage is TRBJ1-5; 8 bases agree with TRBD1. This CDR3 is built from 15 residues. Germline V lookup: CDR1 MNHNS, CDR2 SASEGT. Trimming cost V 6 bases and J 4 bases; bases outside gene matches: 8. CDR3 sequence: CASSFRDRTNQPQHF. The DNA for the CDR3 is TGTGCCAGCAGCTTTCGGGACAGGACTAATCAGCCCCAGCATTTT.